Following are 14 T cell receptor beta chains from one sample sequenced in a study of tumor-infiltrating lymphocytes in oesophageal squamous cell carcinoma. In TCRdb, the PCR reads were re-called with MiXCR into one record per CDR3 protein. The sample yields about 20,000 distinct CDR3 sequences, under 50% seen once. Sequenced sample: blood. Source of these receptors: a male donor with esophageal squamous cell carcinoma.

This clonotype was observed a few times. The chain couples TRBV28 to TRBJ1-1; D remains ambiguous. V gave up 4 bases and J gave up 2 bases, with 11 bases separating them. The V gene's germline CDR1 is MDHEN and CDR2 SYDVKM. CDR3 length: 14 amino acids. The CDR3 DNA is TGTGCCAGCAGTTCCCCCGCAGCAAACACTGAAGCTTTCTTT. Translating gives CASSSPAANTEAFF. The full variable domain, in which reference TRBV28 and TRBJ1-1 provide the parts outside the CDR3, is DVKVTQSSRYLVKRTGEKVFLECVQDMDHENMFWYRQDPGLGLRLIYFSYDVKMKEKGDIPEGYSVSREKKERFSLILESASTNQTSMYLCASSSPAANTEAFFGQGTRLTVV.

This clonotype was seen at least ten times. V gene TRBV19 combines with J gene TRBJ1-1; unclear D gene. Trimming removed 3 bases from V and 11 bases from J, with 13 bases in between. The CDR3 length is 12 residues. Germline V gives CDR1 LNHDA, CDR2 SQIVND (reference sequence). CDR3 in amino acids: CASSIGGGKAFF. The CDR3 DNA is TGTGCCAGTAGTATTGGAGGAGGGAAGGCTTTCTTT.

This clonotype has at least ten counts. The chain is built from TRBV27 and TRBJ2-2; TRBD2 matches at 15 bases. From germline, CDR1 is MNHEY and CDR2 SMNVEV (reference sequence). The trim removed 7 bases at V and 9 bases at J, leaving 6 bases unmatched. CDR3 length: 15 amino acids. The CDR3 loop reads CASTWTSGGARELFF. The CDR3 region has the DNA TGTGCCAGCACCTGGACTAGCGGGGGGGCCCGGGAGCTGTTTTTT.

This clonotype was counted a few times. V and J are TRBV7-8 and TRBJ2-7; 10 bases agree with TRBD2. V was pared by 3 bases and J by 4 bases, with 9 bases of the junction left unmatched. Germline V gene sequence: CDR1 SGHVS, CDR2 FQNEAQ. There are 16 residues in the CDR3. DNA of the CDR3: TGTGCCAGCAGCTTGGTTCTAGCGGGAGAGTGGTACGAGCAGTACTTC. As protein: CASSLVLAGEWYEQYF.

The sample holds a few counts of this clonotype. The chain is built from TRBV12-3 or TRBV12-4 and TRBJ2-4, with 10 bases fitting TRBD2. V lost 6 bases to trimming and J lost 6 bases; unmatched junction nucleotides: 11. The CDR3 spans 16 residues. In DNA form, the CDR3 reads TGTGCCAGCAGCGTCGGACTAGCGGAGGGGGGAAACATTCAGTACTTC. Encoded protein: CASSVGLAEGGNIQYF.

This clonotype was counted ten times or more. Since no conserved phenylalanine or tryptophan closes the CDR3, a read error is the likely cause. The DNA is omitted, as the CDR3 cannot be located on it reliably, and the CDR3 follows TCRdb's listing. This chain links TRBV11-2 with TRBJ2-6; the D call of TRBD1 is as the table states it, not checked on the DNA. The CDR3 sequence runs 8 residues, both termini included. Germline V CDR1 and CDR2: SGHAT, FQNNGV. The CDR3 sequence: CASSSYGT.

This clonotype was seen at least ten times. The chain links TRBV2 to TRBJ2-7; perhaps TRBD2 as D (6 bases). The J call may be incorrect, as the DNA end agrees better with TRBJ2-5. Germline lookup yields CDR1 SNHLY and CDR2 FYNNEI. CDR3 length: 12 residues. CDR3 nucleotides: TGTGCCAGCAGGCGGGAAAAAGGGACCCAGTACTTC. As protein: CASRREKGTQYF.

This clonotype was seen many times. V and J are TRBV5-4 and TRBJ2-6; no definite D call. V was clipped by 4 bases and J by 0 bases, with 14 bases between them. Germline CDR1 SGHNT, CDR2 YYREEE (reference sequence). CDR3 size: 17 residues. The CDR3 region is CASSPRSSPSGANVLTF. The CDR3 coding sequence is TGTGCCAGCAGCCCCAGGTCTTCCCCCTCTGGGGCCAACGTCCTGACTTTC. The full variable domain, completed using reference TRBV5-4 and TRBJ2-6, is ETGVTQSPTHLIKTRGQQVTLRCSSQSGHNTVSWYQQALGQGPQFIFQYYREEENGRGNFPPRFSGLQFPNYSSELNVNALELDDSALYLCASSPRSSPSGANVLTFGAGSRLTVL.

In this sample, this clonotype turned up many times. The chain combines TRBV9 with TRBJ2-3, with unresolved D. The germline gives CDR1 SGDLS, CDR2 YYNGEE. The CDR3 loop spans 12 amino acids. The V gene lost 3 bases and the J gene lost 2 bases, with 4 bases spanning the gap. For the CDR3, the DNA is TGTGCCAGCAGCGGCGACACAGATACGCAGTATTTT. Encoded protein: CASSGDTDTQYF. The full variable domain, completed using reference TRBV9 and TRBJ2-3, is DSGVTQTPKHLITATGQRVTLRCSPRSGDLSVYWYQQSLDQGLQFLIQYYNGEERAKGNILERFSAQQFPDLHSELNLSSLELGDSALYFCASSGDTDTQYFGPGTRLTVL.

The rearrangement joins TRBV7-2 to TRBJ1-5; D is ambiguous. Germline V gene data show CDR1 as SGHTA and CDR2 as FQGNSA. The CDR3 loop spans 14 amino acids. V was pared by 4 bases and J by 0 bases, with 7 bases between. CDR3 region: CASSSFYSNQPQHF. The CDR3 region has the DNA TGTGCCAGCAGCTCCTTCTATAGCAATCAGCCCCAGCATTTT.

This clonotype was counted many times. The chain recombines TRBV6-1 with TRBJ2-7, with D unclear. CDR3 length: 13 residues. V was cut by 6 bases and J by 7 bases, with 16 bases left in between. Germline V gene lookup returns CDR1 MNHNS and CDR2 SASEGT. The CDR3 nucleotides read TGTGCCAGCAGGAAGACAAACATGGGGGAGCAGTACTTC. Its protein is CASRKTNMGEQYF.

The rearrangement joins TRBV6-5 to TRBJ2-7; D tentatively reads TRBD1 or TRBD2 (5 bases each). With the DNA end fitting TRBJ2-5 better, the J assignment may be wrong. The CDR3 is made up of 14 amino acids. Per germline, CDR1 MNHEY and CDR2 SVGAGI. The CDR3 nucleotides are TGTGCCAGCAGTTACTCGCCGGGGCAGGAGACCCAGTACTTC. Its translation is CASSYSPGQETQYF.

V usage is TRBV6-5 and J usage is TRBJ2-1; 7 bases map to TRBD1. This CDR3 contains 13 residues. With V trimmed by 7 bases and J by 12 bases, 12 bases remained unmatched. Germline V lookup: CDR1 MNHEY, CDR2 SVGAGI. In nucleotides, the CDR3 is TGTGCCAGCATGAGGAAGGGGACAGATACGCAGTTCTTC. Its translation: CASMRKGTDTQFF.

This clonotype has a count of ten or more. V is TRBV28 and J is TRBJ1-6; tentatively, D is TRBD1 (6 bases). Trimming stripped 3 bases from V and 7 bases from J, with 16 bases between. CDR3 length: 16 amino acids. From germline, CDR1 is MDHEN and CDR2 SYDVKM. The CDR3 coding sequence is TGTGCCAGCAGTTTCCCCCGGGGAGGGGGGAATTCACCCCTCCACTTT. Amino acids: CASSFPRGGGNSPLHF.